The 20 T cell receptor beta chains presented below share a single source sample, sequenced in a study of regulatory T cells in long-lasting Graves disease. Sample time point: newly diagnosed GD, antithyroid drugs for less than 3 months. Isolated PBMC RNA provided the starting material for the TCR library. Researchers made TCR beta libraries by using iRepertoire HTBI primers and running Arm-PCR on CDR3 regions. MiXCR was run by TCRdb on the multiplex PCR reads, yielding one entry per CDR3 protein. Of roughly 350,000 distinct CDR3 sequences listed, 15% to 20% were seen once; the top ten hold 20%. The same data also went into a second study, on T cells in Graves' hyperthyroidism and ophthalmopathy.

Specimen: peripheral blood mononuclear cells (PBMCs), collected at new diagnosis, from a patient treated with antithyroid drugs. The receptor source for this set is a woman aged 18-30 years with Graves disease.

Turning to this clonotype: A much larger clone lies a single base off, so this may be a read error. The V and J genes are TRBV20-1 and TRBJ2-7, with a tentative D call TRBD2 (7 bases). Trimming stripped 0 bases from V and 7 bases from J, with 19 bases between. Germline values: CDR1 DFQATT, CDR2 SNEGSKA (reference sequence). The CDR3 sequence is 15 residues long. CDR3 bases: TGCAGTGCTAGAGATCCCCGGGGGGCTGGGGATGAGCAGTACTTC. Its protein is CSARDPRGAGDEQYF.

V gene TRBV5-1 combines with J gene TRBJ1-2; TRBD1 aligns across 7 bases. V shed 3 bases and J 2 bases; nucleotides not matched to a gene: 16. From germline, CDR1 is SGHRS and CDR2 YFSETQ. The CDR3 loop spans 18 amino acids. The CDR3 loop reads CASSSDDGDSRLNYGYTF. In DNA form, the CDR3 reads TGCGCCAGCAGCTCGGACGACGGGGACAGCCGATTAAACTATGGCTACACCTTC.

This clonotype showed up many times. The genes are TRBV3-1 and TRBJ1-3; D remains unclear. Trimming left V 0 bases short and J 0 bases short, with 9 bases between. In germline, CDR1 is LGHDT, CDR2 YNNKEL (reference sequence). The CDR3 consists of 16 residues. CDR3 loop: CASSQDRAASGNTIYF. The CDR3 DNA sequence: TGTGCCAGCAGCCAAGATAGGGCAGCCTCTGGAAACACCATATATTTT.

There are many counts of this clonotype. This CDR3 is CASRQLAGGPSTQQYF. The CDR3 DNA sequence: TGTGCCAGCAGGCAACTAGCGGGAGGACCCTCTACGCAGCAGTACTTC. The rearrangement joins TRBV27 to TRBJ2-7; TRBD2 matches at 12 bases. Germline assignment: CDR1 MNHEY and CDR2 SMNVEV (reference sequence). The CDR3 extends over 16 amino acids. After removal of 6 bases from V and 8 bases from J, the junction contained 14 bases not matched to a gene.

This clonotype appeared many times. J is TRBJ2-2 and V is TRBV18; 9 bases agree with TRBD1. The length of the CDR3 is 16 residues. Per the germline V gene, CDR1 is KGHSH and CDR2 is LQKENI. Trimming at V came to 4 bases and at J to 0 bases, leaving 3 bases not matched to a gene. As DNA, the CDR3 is TGTGCCAGCTCACTACAGGGGGCATCGAACACCGGGGAGCTGTTTTTT. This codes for CASSLQGASNTGELFF.

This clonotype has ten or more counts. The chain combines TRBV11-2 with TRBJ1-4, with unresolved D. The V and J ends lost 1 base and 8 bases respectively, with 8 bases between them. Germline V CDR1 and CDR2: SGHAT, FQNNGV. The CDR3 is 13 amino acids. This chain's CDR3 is CASSLVWREKLFF. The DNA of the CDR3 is TGTGCCAGCAGCTTAGTATGGAGGGAAAAACTGTTTTTT.

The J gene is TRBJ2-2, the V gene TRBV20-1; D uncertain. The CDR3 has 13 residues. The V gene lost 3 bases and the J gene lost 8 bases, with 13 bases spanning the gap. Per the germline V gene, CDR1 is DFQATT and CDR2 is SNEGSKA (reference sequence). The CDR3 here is CSARLLGEGELFF. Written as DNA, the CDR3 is TGCAGTGCTAGGTTACTCGGTGAGGGGGAGCTGTTTTTT.

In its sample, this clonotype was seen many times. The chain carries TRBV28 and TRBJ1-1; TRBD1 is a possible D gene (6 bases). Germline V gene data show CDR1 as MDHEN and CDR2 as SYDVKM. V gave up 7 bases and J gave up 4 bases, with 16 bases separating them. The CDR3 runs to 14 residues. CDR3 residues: CASTQGGGGTEAFF. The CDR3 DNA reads TGTGCCAGCACCCAAGGGGGGGGAGGCACTGAAGCTTTCTTT.

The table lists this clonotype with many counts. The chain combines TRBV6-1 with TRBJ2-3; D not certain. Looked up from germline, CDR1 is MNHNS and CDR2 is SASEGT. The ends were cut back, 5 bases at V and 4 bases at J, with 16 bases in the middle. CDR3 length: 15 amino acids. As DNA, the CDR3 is TGTGCCAGCAGTCCAAACTTTCGTGGGGCAGATACGCAGTATTTT. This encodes CASSPNFRGADTQYF.

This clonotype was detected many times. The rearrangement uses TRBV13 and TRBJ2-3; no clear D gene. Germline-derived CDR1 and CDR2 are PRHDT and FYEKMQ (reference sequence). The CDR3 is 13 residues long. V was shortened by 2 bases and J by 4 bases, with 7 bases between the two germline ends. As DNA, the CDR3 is TGTGCCAGCAGCTTATACGGCGCAGATACGCAGTATTTT. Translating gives CASSLYGADTQYF.

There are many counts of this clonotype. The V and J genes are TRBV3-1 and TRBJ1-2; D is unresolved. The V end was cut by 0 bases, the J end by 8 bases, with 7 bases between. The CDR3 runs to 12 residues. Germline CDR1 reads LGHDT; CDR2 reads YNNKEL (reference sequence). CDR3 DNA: TGTGCCAGCAGCCAAGACGCGCGCGGCTACACCTTC. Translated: CASSQDARGYTF.

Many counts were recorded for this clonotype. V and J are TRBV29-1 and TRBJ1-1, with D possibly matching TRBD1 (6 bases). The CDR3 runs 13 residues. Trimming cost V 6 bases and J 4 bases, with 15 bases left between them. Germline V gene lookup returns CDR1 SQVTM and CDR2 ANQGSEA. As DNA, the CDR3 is TGCAGCGTAATACAGGGTACCTTCACTGAAGCTTTCTTT. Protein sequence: CSVIQGTFTEAFF.

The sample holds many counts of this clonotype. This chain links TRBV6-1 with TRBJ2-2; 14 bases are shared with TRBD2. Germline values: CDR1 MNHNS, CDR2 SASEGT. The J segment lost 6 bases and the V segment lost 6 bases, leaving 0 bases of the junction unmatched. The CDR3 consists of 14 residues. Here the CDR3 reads CASRGLAGAGELFF. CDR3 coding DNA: TGTGCCAGCAGGGGACTAGCGGGAGCCGGGGAGCTGTTTTTT.

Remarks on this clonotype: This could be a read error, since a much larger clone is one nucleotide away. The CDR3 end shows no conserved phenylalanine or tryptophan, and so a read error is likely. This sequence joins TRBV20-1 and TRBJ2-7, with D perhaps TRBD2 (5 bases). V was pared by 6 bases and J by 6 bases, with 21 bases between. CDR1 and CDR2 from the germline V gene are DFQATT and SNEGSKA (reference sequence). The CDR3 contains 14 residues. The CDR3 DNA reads TGCAGTGCCACAGAGCCGGCTAATCGGGGCGAGCAGTACCTC. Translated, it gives CSATEPANRGEQYL.

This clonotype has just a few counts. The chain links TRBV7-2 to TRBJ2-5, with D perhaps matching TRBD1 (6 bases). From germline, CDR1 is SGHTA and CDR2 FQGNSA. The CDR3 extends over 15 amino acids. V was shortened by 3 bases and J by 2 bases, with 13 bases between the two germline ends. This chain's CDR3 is CASSFRTVGQETQYF. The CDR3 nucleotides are TGTGCCAGCAGCTTCAGGACAGTGGGTCAAGAGACCCAGTACTTC.

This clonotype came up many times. The DNA of the CDR3 is TGCGCCAGCAGCCAAGATCAGGGGGCAGGGGGCTACACCTTC. This codes for CASSQDQGAGGYTF. The chain couples TRBV4-1 to TRBJ1-2, with TRBD1 matching over 8 bases. Unmatched junction bases numbered 5, after V lost 0 bases and J lost 8 bases. This CDR3 comprises 14 residues. Germline V gene lookup returns CDR1 MGHRA and CDR2 YSYEKL.

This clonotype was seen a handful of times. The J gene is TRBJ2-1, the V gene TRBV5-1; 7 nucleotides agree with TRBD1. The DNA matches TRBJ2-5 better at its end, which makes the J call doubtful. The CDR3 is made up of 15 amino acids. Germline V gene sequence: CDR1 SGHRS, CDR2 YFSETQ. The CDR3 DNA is TGCGCCAGCAGCACCCGGGACAGAGGTAGAGAGACCCAGTACTTC. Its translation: CASSTRDRGRETQYF.

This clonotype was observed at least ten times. CDR3 region: CSARKLTGKDQPQHF. The CDR3 nucleotides are TGCAGTGCTAGGAAATTAACAGGGAAGGATCAGCCCCAGCATTTT. This rearrangement joins TRBV20-1 to TRBJ1-5, with a weak D call TRBD1 (6 bases). Trimming removed 3 bases at V and 5 bases at J, with 17 bases between. The germline V gene has CDR1 DFQATT and CDR2 SNEGSKA (reference sequence). The length of the CDR3 is 15 residues.

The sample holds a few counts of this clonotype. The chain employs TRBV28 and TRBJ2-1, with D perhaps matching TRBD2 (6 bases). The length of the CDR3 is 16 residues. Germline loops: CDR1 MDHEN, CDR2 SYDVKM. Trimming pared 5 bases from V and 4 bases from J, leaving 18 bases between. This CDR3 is CASSPRRGPYYNEQFF. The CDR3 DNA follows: TGTGCCAGCAGTCCCCGGAGGGGCCCTTATTACAATGAGCAGTTCTTC.

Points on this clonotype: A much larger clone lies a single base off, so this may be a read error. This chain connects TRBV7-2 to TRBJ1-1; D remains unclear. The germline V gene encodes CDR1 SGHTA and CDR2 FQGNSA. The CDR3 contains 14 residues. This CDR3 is CAGSPGRGRTEAFF. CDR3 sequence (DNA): TGTGCCGGCAGCCCGGGAAGAGGGCGCACTGAAGCTTTCTTT.